This TCR beta chain was identified in a study of cytomegalovirus exposure and HLA in healthy donors. With regard to this clone: What it binds is not known.

The CDR3 sequence is 17 residues long. The germline V gene has CDR1 LNHDA and CDR2 SQIVND (reference sequence). Trimming cost V 1 base and J 1 base; bases outside gene matches: 4. Study findings and constraints: Among TCR beta chains, those listed as cytomegalovirus-associated numbered more than 150.

The PCR had 60 Vbeta and 13 Jbeta primers. Using immunoSEQ multiplex PCR, the repertoire was profiled, and TCRdb retains in-frame clones only, with some absent. The sample lists over 150,000 clones; around nine tenths were seen once. The source is a woman aged 25 to 45 in good health and CMV-seronegative. Material for sequencing was PBMCs. The gene calls are TRBV19 and TRBJ2-5; 12 positions agree with TRBD2. CDR3 sequence (DNA): TGTGCCAGTAGTATAGGGGAGGGACTAGCGGGCCAAGAGACCCAGTACTTC. Translation gives CASSIGEGLAGQETQYF. The variable domain in full, completed from reference TRBV19 and TRBJ2-5, reads DGGITQSPKYLFRKEGQNVTLSCEQNLNHDAMYWYRQDPGQGLRLIYYSQIVNDFQKGDIAEGYSVSREKKESFPLTVTSAQKNPTAFYLCASSIGEGLAGQETQYFGPGTRLLVL.